Presented here are 19 T cell receptor beta chains from one specimen sequenced in a study of T cell repertoires in cytomegalovirus infection. One entry per CDR3 protein, called by TCRdb with MiXCR from the reads. The table lists 900,000 to 950,000 distinct CDR3 sequences, around 29% of them singletons. The antigens these receptors bind are not known. The specimen was cultured CD8+ T cells from PBMCs, collected from culture after CMV antigen stimulation. The receptors come from a human donor in good health (CMV status not recorded). Some clones in this sample may be carry-over from other donors' samples.

The V and J genes are TRBV4-1 and TRBJ1-5, with D unresolved. The V gene's germline CDR1 is MGHRA and CDR2 YSYEKL. The CDR3 loop spans 13 amino acids. With 3 bases removed from V and 5 bases from J, the gap between germline ends came to 8 bases. The chain's CDR3 is CASSQAVYQPQHF. CDR3 DNA sequence: TGCGCCAGCAGCCAGGCGGTCTATCAGCCCCAGCATTTT.

The chain is built from TRBV15 and TRBJ1-2, with TRBD1 as a possible D gene (5 bases). V lost 3 bases and J 2 bases, leaving 7 bases between the germline ends. This CDR3 is built from 13 residues. Germline CDR1 LNHNV, CDR2 YYDKDF (reference sequence). The CDR3 spells CATSSNRNYGYTF. CDR3 bases: TGTGCCACCAGCAGTAACAGGAACTATGGCTACACCTTC.

This clonotype is a singleton in its sample. The rearrangement joins TRBV2 to TRBJ2-1; 8 positions agree with TRBD2. Germline lookup yields CDR1 SNHLY and CDR2 FYNNEI. V shed 3 bases and J 2 bases; nucleotides not matched to a gene: 6. The CDR3 consists of 16 residues. The CDR3 nucleotides read TGTGCCAGCAGTGAGCAAGCGGGGGACACCTACAATGAGCAGTTCTTC. Its translation is CASSEQAGDTYNEQFF.

The chain combines TRBV7-8 with TRBJ2-1, with D perhaps given as TRBD1 or TRBD2 (5 bases each). The CDR3 sequence is 14 residues long. CDR1 is SGHVS, CDR2 FQNEAQ, per germline. V lost 2 bases, J lost 15 bases, and 20 bases lay in between. CDR3 amino acids: CASSLLPGSFGRFF. CDR3 sequence (DNA): TGTGCCAGCAGCTTACTTCCAGGGAGTTTTGGGCGGTTCTTC.

This chain links TRBV27 with TRBJ2-5; a possible D gene is TRBD1 (5 bases). The CDR3 extends over 16 amino acids. Germline CDR1 MNHEY, CDR2 SMNVEV (reference sequence). The V and J ends lost 3 bases and 2 bases respectively, with 16 bases between them. CDR3 sequence (DNA): TGTGCCAGCAGTTTCGGGTTCAGGGTTCGGCAAGAGACCCAGTACTTC. Translated, it gives CASSFGFRVRQETQYF.

The chain uses TRBV7-6 and TRBJ2-3; the D gene is possibly TRBD1 (5 bases). The CDR3 covers 18 residues. Trimming cost V 1 base and J 2 bases, with 19 bases left between them. Germline V gives CDR1 SGHVS, CDR2 FNYEAQ. The CDR3 sequence: CASSLDWTQLTITDTQYF. In DNA, the CDR3 is TGTGCCAGCAGCTTAGATTGGACACAACTTACTATCACAGATACGCAGTATTTT. Based on the CDR3 plus reference TRBV7-6 and TRBJ2-3, the full variable domain is GAGVSQSPRYKVTKRGQDVALRCDPISGHVSLYWYRQALGQGPEFLTYFNYEAQQDKSGLPNDRFSAERPEGSISTLTIQRTEQRDSAMYRCASSLDWTQLTITDTQYFGPGTRLTVL.

The sample holds a few counts of this clonotype. A much more abundant neighbour one base away suggests this may be a read error. This rearrangement joins TRBV25-1 to TRBJ1-1, with D perhaps matching TRBD1 (5 bases). Germline values: CDR1 MGHDK, CDR2 SYGVNS. This CDR3 region has 11 residues. The V end lost 6 bases, the J end lost 6 bases, and 8 bases lay between the germline ends. The CDR3 DNA follows: TGTGCCAGCAGCGCAGGGTCTGAAGCTTTCTTT. This encodes CASSAGSEAFF.

This chain links TRBV7-9 with TRBJ2-5, with TRBD2 identical over 9 bases. The germline V gene has CDR1 SEHNR and CDR2 FQNEAQ (reference sequence). V lost 1 base and J lost 2; bases outside the gene matches: 5. The CDR3 loop spans 16 amino acids. CDR3 DNA: TGTGCCAGCAGCTTAGTTCCAGCGGGGGGACAAGAGACCCAGTACTTC. It yields the protein CASSLVPAGGQETQYF.

This clonotype appeared once. V is TRBV11-2 and J is TRBJ2-1; no firm D call. The germline V gene encodes CDR1 SGHAT and CDR2 FQNNGV. V was cut by 6 bases and J by 0 bases, with 15 bases left in between. The CDR3 has 16 amino acids. The CDR3: CASRSRTDRSYNEQFF. In nucleotides, the CDR3 is TGTGCCAGCAGATCCCGGACGGACCGCTCCTACAATGAGCAGTTCTTC.

The chain is built from TRBV2 and TRBJ1-2, with 9 nucleotides matching TRBD1. Per the germline V gene, CDR1 is SNHLY and CDR2 is FYNNEI. The CDR3 is 15 residues long. After removal of 6 bases from V and 4 bases from J, the junction contained 9 bases not matched to a gene. The chain's CDR3 is CASRAGQGTGYGYTF. Written as DNA, the CDR3 is TGTGCCAGCAGGGCTGGACAGGGGACCGGCTATGGCTACACCTTC.

The chain carries TRBV5-1 and TRBJ2-3; D gene unclear. The CDR3 loop spans 13 amino acids. Germline CDR1 and CDR2: SGHRS and YFSETQ. V was cut by 2 bases and J by 5 bases, with 9 bases left in between. In DNA, the CDR3 is TGCGCCAGCAGCTTCCGGGCAGAAGATACGCAGTATTTT. The encoded protein is CASSFRAEDTQYF. Combining the CDR3 with reference TRBV5-1 and TRBJ2-3 gives the whole variable domain KAGVTQTPRYLIKTRGQQVTLSCSPISGHRSVSWYQQTPGQGLQFLFEYFSETQRNKGNFPGRFSGRQFSNSRSEMNVSTLELGDSALYLCASSFRAEDTQYFGPGTRLTVL.

The gene calls are TRBV20-1 and TRBJ2-3; 13 nucleotides match TRBD2. Trimming at V came to 6 bases and at J to 5 bases, leaving 11 bases not matched to a gene. Germline CDR1 is DFQATT and CDR2 is SNEGSKA (reference sequence). The length of the CDR3 is 16 residues. The CDR3 bases are TGCAGTGCCACCCGACTAGCGGGGGGTCCCTTAGATACGCAGTATTTT. It yields the protein CSATRLAGGPLDTQYF.

This clonotype was counted only a few times. The V call is TRBV27, the J call TRBJ2-2; TRBD1 agrees at 7 bases. The J segment lost 3 bases and the V segment lost 4 bases, leaving 8 bases of the junction unmatched. Germline CDR1 and CDR2: MNHEY and SMNVEV (reference sequence). The CDR3 loop spans 16 amino acids. The CDR3 sequence is CASSSLQGSYTGELFF. Here the CDR3 DNA reads TGTGCCAGCAGTTCACTACAGGGGAGTTACACCGGGGAGCTGTTTTTT.

In regard to this clonotype: An end of the junction differs from the germline gene, which may be a read error. The genes are TRBV27 and TRBJ2-5; D not certain. The germline V gene has CDR1 MNHEY and CDR2 SMNVEV (reference sequence). There are 13 residues in the CDR3. CDR3 coding DNA: TGTGCCAGCAGGTTATTGTTGGGTGAGACCCAGTACTTC. Protein: CASRLLLGETQYF.

The V gene is TRBV4-2, the J gene TRBJ2-1, with 8 bases aligning to TRBD2. The length of the CDR3 is 16 residues. Germline V CDR1 and CDR2: LGHNA, YNFKEQ. With 2 bases clipped from V and 0 bases from J, the junction kept 3 bases outside the gene matches. In DNA, the CDR3 is TGTGCCAGCAGCCAATCGGGGGGGCACTCCTACAATGAGCAGTTCTTC. This encodes CASSQSGGHSYNEQFF.

Only a few counts were recorded for this clonotype. This rearrangement joins TRBV6-1 to TRBJ2-3, with D unresolved. Per germline, CDR1 MNHNS and CDR2 SASEGT. CDR3 size: 15 residues. V was shortened by 3 bases and J by 8 bases, with 18 bases between the two germline ends. CDR3 DNA sequence: TGTGCCAGCAGTGAGAAAAGTCTCGGCTTAGGTACGCAGTATTTT. It encodes CASSEKSLGLGTQYF.

This clonotype was seen only a few times. The gene calls are TRBV7-6 and TRBJ2-1; weak D call: TRBD1 (5 bases). The CDR3 covers 13 residues. Germline CDR1 and CDR2: SGHVS and FNYEAQ. V was pared by 3 bases and J by 5 bases, with 8 bases between. This CDR3 is CASSFLQDNEQFF. In DNA, the CDR3 is TGTGCCAGCAGCTTTTTACAGGACAATGAGCAGTTCTTC.

This clonotype was observed a few times. The chain combines TRBV2 with TRBJ2-1; 8 positions match TRBD2. Trimming cost V 8 bases and J 4 bases; bases outside gene matches: 4. From germline, CDR1 is SNHLY and CDR2 FYNNEI. This CDR3 has 13 residues. The CDR3 coding sequence is TGTGCCAGCGGAACTAGCGGATACAATGAGCAGTTCTTC. Protein product: CASGTSGYNEQFF.

The chain recombines TRBV6-6 with TRBJ1-2; D might be TRBD1 (5 bases). Germline V CDR1 and CDR2: MNHNY, SVGAGI (reference sequence). V was trimmed by 0 bases and J by 3 bases, leaving 14 bases between them. This CDR3 comprises 16 residues. CDR3 sequence: CASSYSKAVGDYGYTF. CDR3 bases: TGTGCCAGCAGTTACTCGAAGGCGGTGGGGGACTATGGCTACACCTTC.